The sequence of this TCR beta chain was determined in a study of T cells after yellow fever vaccination (dated by TCRdb to the late 2010s). Study-level background: Libraries from fractions with low cell numbers were prepared with the SMART-Seq v4 Ultra Low Input RNA kit. To follow T-cell clones before and after both primary and booster YFV17D yellow fever vaccination, bulk TCR alpha and beta repertoires underwent longitudinal sequencing. Two healthy male donors, one aged 18 to 30 and one aged 30 to 39 years, were included in the cohort. Blood was collected at multiple timepoints before and after primary and secondary immunization, and bulk PBMC replicates and cell subsets were isolated.

What the work shows at the level of the full study, not this receptor alone: A small fraction of clonotypes appeared in both the CD4 and CD8 compartments, likely as a result of convergent recombination. After the booster, most of the clones that had expanded following primary vaccination were detected again (roughly 97% of CD4 and around 90% of CD8), which suggests that memory was broadly maintained. Because only two donors were included in the study, the extent to which the findings can be generalized is limited. Compared with the primary T-cell response, the secondary T-cell response was weaker but faster, peaking on day 5 rather than day 15. FACS-sorted repertoires could contain abundant contaminating clonotypes from the bulk population, so computational filtering was required.

TCR cDNA was made using 5'RACE template switching, a step that added a universal primer site and unique molecular identifiers. Priming for cDNA synthesis came from both the TCR alpha and TCR beta constant segments. Two PCR steps were used to amplify libraries, with sample barcodes and sequencing adapters being added in the second step. Sequencing of the libraries was done on either Illumina HiSeq 2500 (2x100 bp) or NovaSeq (2x150 bp). The original pipeline was this. MIGEC was used to demultiplex reads and collapse the reads into UMI consensus sequences, and MiXCR was used for V(D)J alignment. Clonotypes responding to the vaccine were identified with edgeR on replicate PBMC samples, with the criteria of FDR below 0.01 and a log2 fold change above 5 up to day 15. CD4 or CD8 identity was assigned to each bulk clonotype according to whether the clonotype was present at higher abundance in the sequenced CD4 repertoire or the sequenced CD8 repertoire. Using fastp at Q25 and MiXCR, TCRdb reprocessed the public reads and kept productive beta chains. A single entry per CDR3 protein holds the most common genes and DNA from its merged rows. The V and J calls reflect TCRdb's pipeline rather than the authors' work. Recorded for this sample are 400,000 or so distinct CDR3 sequences; 6.2% of them occurred a single time. The ten largest clonotypes hold approximately 16% of the sample.

According to the germline V gene (reference sequence), CDR1 reads LNHDA and CDR2 reads SQIVND. Including the terminal cysteine and phenylalanine, the CDR3 comprises 16 residues. Kept here is only the CDR3 DNA, which spans 48 bases and is read in frame from base 1. Trimming takes 6 bases off V and 4 bases off J; junction bases not matched to a gene: 14. This clonotype was counted a few times. It has no known antigen specificity. No per-base quality is available; no much larger clone lies one base away. Sample treatment or condition, as interpreted from the label and publication: live attenuated yellow fever vaccine strain. At each blood-draw timepoint, two biological replicates of bulk PBMCs were collected. A standard Ficoll-Paque protocol was used to isolate PBMCs from peripheral blood. RNA was extracted with TriZol from bulk PBMCs, CD4 and CD8 fractions, and dextramer-positive and dextramer-negative fractions.

This sequence uses TRBV19 and TRBJ1-2; TRBD1 lines up with 7 middle nucleotides. The sequencing used PBMCs, collected 5 days after the yellow fever booster vaccination. The source of this sequence is a man under 40 who received the YFV17D yellow fever vaccine. The sequenced DNA is TGTGCCAGTAGCACAGGGGCCGCGATCTTGGGCTATGGCTACACCTTC. It encodes CASSTGAAILGYGYTF.